These 8 T cell receptor beta chains were sequenced from one sample in a study of blood T cell repertoires in COVID-19. Libraries were prepared by immunoSEQ multiplex PCR; TCRdb keeps only in-frame clonotypes and omits some of them. The repertoire holds some 150,000 clones, about four fifths seen once, with 3% to 3.5% in the top ten. The sample consisted of peripheral blood. Every receptor here comes from a woman of 80 years or more with acute or convalescent COVID-19.

This clone was observed once. The J gene is TRBJ1-6, the V gene TRBV6-5; D uncertain. The V end lost 2 bases, the J end lost 3 bases, and 11 bases lay between the germline ends. The CDR3 covers 16 residues. Germline lookup yields CDR1 MNHEY and CDR2 SVGAGI. This CDR3 reads CASSYSFLVYNSPLHF. The CDR3 DNA follows: TGTGCCAGCAGTTACAGCTTTTTGGTCTATAATTCACCCCTCCACTTT.

This clone was counted once. The chain joins TRBV7-8 to TRBJ1-1, with D unresolved. The ends were cut back, 0 bases at V and 5 bases at J, with 13 bases in the middle. Germline CDR1 SGHVS, CDR2 FQNEAQ. The CDR3 extends over 15 amino acids. DNA of the CDR3: TGTGCCAGCAGCTTAGCGACCCTAGCGGTAACTGAAGCTTTCTTT. It codes for CASSLATLAVTEAFF.

The J gene is TRBJ1-2, the V gene TRBV9; D gene uncertain. CDR1 is SGDLS, CDR2 YYNGEE, per germline. V lost 0 bases to trimming and J lost 8 bases, with 20 bases between them. This CDR3 spans 16 amino acids. Here the CDR3 DNA reads TGTGCCAGCAGCGTAGCTACGTTTGGGAGGGCGGGAGGCTACACCTTC. Protein sequence: CASSVATFGRAGGYTF.

J is TRBJ1-5 and V is TRBV12-5; 9 bases align to TRBD1. CDR3 length equals 13 residues. Looked up from germline, CDR1 is LGHNT and CDR2 is FRNRAP. The trim removed 6 bases at V and 6 bases at J, leaving 3 bases unmatched. CDR3 in amino acids: CASGTGGSQPQHF. The CDR3 nucleotides read TGTGCTAGTGGAACAGGGGGCAGTCAGCCCCAGCATTTT.

This chain links TRBV7-2 with TRBJ1-2; D perhaps matches TRBD1 (6 bases). Trimming took off 1 base at V and 7 bases at J, with 22 bases between the two ends. The length of the CDR3 is 17 residues. Germline loops: CDR1 SGHTA, CDR2 FQGNSA. DNA of the CDR3: TGTGCCAGCAGCTTAGGGGGAACGGGACAAGGTGCGGGTGGCTACACCTTC. Protein sequence: CASSLGGTGQGAGGYTF. The variable domain in full, with the rest retrieved from reference TRBV7-2 and TRBJ1-2, is GAGVSQSPSNKVTEKGKDVELRCDPISGHTALYWYRQSLGQGLEFLIYFQGNSAPDKSGLPSDRFSAERTGGSVSTLTIQRTQQEDSAVYLCASSLGGTGQGAGGYTFGSGTRLTVV.

The V and J genes are TRBV7-8 and TRBJ2-1; tentative D call: TRBD2 (6 bases). Germline loops: CDR1 SGHVS, CDR2 FQNEAQ. The CDR3 consists of 16 residues. V shed 5 bases and J shed 0 bases, with 14 bases lying between them. CDR3 DNA sequence: TGTGCCAGCAGCCCCCTGGGGGGTAGCTCCTACAATGAGCAGTTCTTC. It specifies CASSPLGGSSYNEQFF.

This clone was seen a single time. V and J are TRBV6-5 and TRBJ1-2, with TRBD1 identical over 8 bases. The CDR3 extends over 15 amino acids. Germline-derived CDR1 and CDR2 are MNHEY and SVGAGI. V was clipped by 6 bases and J by 5 bases; unmatched bases: 11. The CDR3 loop is CASSSPDRGVYGYTF. The DNA of the CDR3 is TGTGCCAGCAGCTCCCCCGACAGGGGTGTGTATGGCTACACCTTC.

The J gene is TRBJ2-7, the V gene TRBV5-1; possible D gene TRBD2, 6 bases. This CDR3 has 15 residues. Trimming shortened V by 4 bases and J by 3 bases, and 17 bases separated the two germline ends. Germline-derived CDR1 and CDR2 are SGHRS and YFSETQ. CDR3 sequence (DNA): TGCGCCAGCAGCATGGCGGCGGGACGGAACTACGAGCAGTACTTC. Amino acids: CASSMAAGRNYEQYF.